This T cell receptor (beta chain) was profiled in a study of T cell repertoires in cytomegalovirus infection. About the study: TCR beta signatures that were public indicated CMV infection and matching HLA type.

TCRdb called the reads again in MiXCR, with one record for every CDR3 protein. The sample yields some 300,000 distinct CDR3 sequences, about a sixth seen once. Germline assignment: CDR1 MNHEY and CDR2 SVGAGI. V was clipped by 4 bases and J by 7 bases; unmatched bases: 10. This CDR3 spans 15 amino acids. Sequencing was done on a sample of PBMCs. This clonotype was sampled from a human donor in good health (CMV status not recorded). Some clones in this sample may be carry-over from other donors' samples. V and J are TRBV6-5 and TRBJ2-1; 7 bases align to TRBD2. The CDR3 DNA reads as TGTGCCAGCAGTTCCTCGGGGGGAACGCAAAATGAGCAGTTCTTC. The encoded protein is CASSSSGGTQNEQFF.